A single T cell receptor (beta chain) is shown here with its context. Germline values: CDR1 SGHTA, CDR2 FQGTGA. Trimming took 5 bases from V and 2 from J, leaving 10 bases between them. The CDR3 is 15 amino acids. The source of the sample is a study of blood T cell repertoires in COVID-19. Across the study: T cells, B-cell-depleted T cells, or PBMCs provided the cDNA or gDNA that served as material.

The data were produced by immunoSEQ multiplex PCR, yet TCRdb's version contains in-frame clones alone and is incomplete. The table shows approximately 250,000 clones, with 86% occurring only once. Sequencing input: peripheral blood. The source is a middle-aged man with active or convalescent COVID-19. This chain links TRBV7-3 with TRBJ2-6; no clear D. CDR3: CASSPRLTGANVLTF. CDR3 nucleotide sequence: TGTGCCAGCAGCCCCAGACTCACTGGGGCCAACGTCCTGACTTTC.